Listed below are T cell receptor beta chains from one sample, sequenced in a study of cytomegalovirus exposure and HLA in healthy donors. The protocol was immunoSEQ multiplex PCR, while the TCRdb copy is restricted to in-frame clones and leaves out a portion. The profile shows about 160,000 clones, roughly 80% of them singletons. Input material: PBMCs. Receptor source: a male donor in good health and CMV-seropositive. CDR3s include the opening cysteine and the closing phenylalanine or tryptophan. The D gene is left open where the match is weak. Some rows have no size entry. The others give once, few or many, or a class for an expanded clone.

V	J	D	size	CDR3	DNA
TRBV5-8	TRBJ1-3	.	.	CASSSRGGSSGNTIYF	TGTGCCAGCAGCTCGAGGGGCGGGAGCTCTGGAAACACCATATATTTT
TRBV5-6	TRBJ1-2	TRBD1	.	CASSRTGGLSNYGYTF	TGTGCCAGCAGTCGAACAGGGGGCTTATCTAACTATGGCTACACCTTC
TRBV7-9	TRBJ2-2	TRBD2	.	CASSLAPSGTGELFF	TGTGCCAGCAGCTTAGCTCCTAGCGGGACCGGGGAGCTGTTTTTT
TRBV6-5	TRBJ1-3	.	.	CASSLQAAGGNTIYF	TGTGCCAGCAGCCTACAGGCAGCAGGAGGAAACACCATATATTTT
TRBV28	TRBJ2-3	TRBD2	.	CASTTPSLAVTDTQYF	TGTGCCAGCACCACCCCATCACTAGCGGTGACAGATACGCAGTATTTT
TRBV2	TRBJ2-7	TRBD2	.	CASSGGGGAIHEQYF	TGTGCCAGCAGTGGGGGCGGGGGGGCCATCCACGAGCAGTACTTC
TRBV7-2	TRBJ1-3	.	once	CASSLRQGGNTIYF	TGTGCCAGCAGCTTAAGGCAGGGTGGAAACACCATATATTTT
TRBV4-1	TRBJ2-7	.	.	CASSQTALRGPVEQYF	TGCGCCAGCAGCCAAACCGCTCTCAGGGGCCCCGTCGAGCAGTACTTC
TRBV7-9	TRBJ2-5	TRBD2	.	CASSLNGRGSRETQYF	TGTGCCAGCAGCTTAAATGGGAGGGGAAGTAGAGAGACCCAGTACTTC
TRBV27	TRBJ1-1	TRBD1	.	CASSSRTGKLGEAFF	TGTGCCAGCAGCTCCAGGACAGGGAAGTTGGGTGAAGCTTTCTTT
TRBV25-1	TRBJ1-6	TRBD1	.	CASSEGQGNSPLHF	TGTGCCAGCAGTGAAGGACAGGGGAATTCACCCCTCCACTTT
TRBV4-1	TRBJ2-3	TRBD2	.	CASRRTGLPTDTQYF	TGCGCCAGCAGACGCACGGGACTACCCACAGATACGCAGTATTTT
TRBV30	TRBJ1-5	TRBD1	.	CAWTAGGGNQPQHF	TGTGCCTGGACCGCAGGGGGTGGCAATCAGCCCCAGCATTTT
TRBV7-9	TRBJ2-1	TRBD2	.	CAGAGVEYNEQFF	TGTGCAGGGGCGGGAGTCGAATACAATGAGCAGTTCTTC
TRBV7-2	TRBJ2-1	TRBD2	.	CASGKAGVYNEQFF	TGTGCCAGCGGAAAAGCGGGAGTCTACAATGAGCAGTTCTTC
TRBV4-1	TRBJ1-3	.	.	CASSQDREPHSGNTIYF	TGCGCCAGCAGCCAAGATCGGGAGCCCCACTCTGGAAACACCATATATTTT
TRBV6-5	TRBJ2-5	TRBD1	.	CASSYSLGRGETQYF	TGTGCCAGCAGTTACTCGTTAGGCAGGGGGGAGACCCAGTACTTC
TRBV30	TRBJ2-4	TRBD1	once	CAWSVGQGRNIQYF	TGTGCCTGGAGTGTAGGACAGGGACGAAACATTCAGTACTTC
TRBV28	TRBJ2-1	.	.	CASRIGGAGSDNEQFF	TGTGCCAGCAGGATTGGGGGGGCGGGGTCGGACAATGAGCAGTTCTTC
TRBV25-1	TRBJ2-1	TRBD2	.	CASSGSLGGSSYNEQFF	TGTGCCAGCAGTGGGAGCCTCGGGGGGAGCTCCTACAATGAGCAGTTCTTC
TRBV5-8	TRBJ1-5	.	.	CASSLLSGQPQHF	TGTGCCAGCAGCCTCCTTTCCGGTCAGCCCCAGCATTTT
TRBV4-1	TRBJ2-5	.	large	CASSQDLWKGNQETQYF	TGCGCCAGCAGCCAAGATCTTTGGAAGGGGAACCAAGAGACCCAGTACTTC
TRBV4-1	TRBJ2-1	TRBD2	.	CASSHGLAGENEQFF	TGCGCCAGCAGCCACGGACTAGCGGGTGAAAATGAGCAGTTCTTC
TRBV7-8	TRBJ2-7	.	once	CASSLGLVGLAPGQYF	TGTGCCAGCAGCTTAGGGTTAGTAGGCTTAGCACCCGGGCAGTACTTC
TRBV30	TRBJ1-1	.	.	CAWSVYRVKPEAFF	TGTGCCTGGAGTGTATATCGGGTGAAGCCTGAAGCTTTCTTT
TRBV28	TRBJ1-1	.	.	CATKRSGAEAFF	TGTGCCACCAAGAGGTCTGGCGCTGAAGCTTTCTTT
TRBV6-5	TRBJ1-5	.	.	CASGGPGTQPQHF	TGTGCCAGCGGAGGGCCAGGGACTCAGCCCCAGCATTTT
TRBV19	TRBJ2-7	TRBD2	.	CASTRGGSYEQYF	TGTGCCAGTACCCGGGGGGGCTCCTACGAGCAGTACTTC
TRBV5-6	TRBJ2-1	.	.	CASRERMGSSYNEQFF	TGTGCCAGCAGGGAGAGAATGGGTTCCTCTTACAATGAGCAGTTCTTC
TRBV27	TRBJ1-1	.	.	CASRKGGIANTEAFF	TGTGCCAGCCGAAAGGGAGGGATTGCGAACACTGAAGCTTTCTTT
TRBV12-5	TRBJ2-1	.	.	CASASSNLNEQFF	TGTGCTAGTGCGTCTAGCAATTTGAATGAGCAATTCTTC
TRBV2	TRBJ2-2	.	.	CASTQGTNTGELFF	TGTGCCAGCACTCAGGGGACCAACACCGGGGAGCTGTTTTTT
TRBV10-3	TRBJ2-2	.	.	CAISERGTNTGELFF	TGTGCCATCAGTGAGCGCGGTACGAACACCGGGGAGCTGTTTTTT
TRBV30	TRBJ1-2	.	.	CAWSPGGYGYTF	TGTGCCTGGAGCCCAGGAGGCTATGGCTACACCTTC
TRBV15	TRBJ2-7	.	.	CATSRVAAAQYEQYF	TGTGCCACCAGCAGGGTAGCGGCGGCCCAGTACGAGCAGTACTTC
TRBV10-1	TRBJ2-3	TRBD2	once	CASSHPTASGRSGNTQYF	TGCGCCAGCAGTCACCCCACAGCCAGCGGGAGGTCCGGGAATACGCAGTATTTT
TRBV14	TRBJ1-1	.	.	CASSQGTAAMNTEAFF	TGTGCCAGCAGCCAAGGGACAGCTGCAATGAACACTGAAGCTTTCTTT
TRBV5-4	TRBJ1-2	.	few	CASSQMTARYGYTF	TGTGCCAGCAGCCAGATGACAGCGCGCTATGGCTACACCTTC
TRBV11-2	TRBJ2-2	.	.	CASEGSLNTGELFF	TGTGCCAGCGAGGGTTCCCTGAACACCGGGGAGCTGTTTTTT
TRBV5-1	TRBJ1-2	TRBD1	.	CASSLEGRGTTGYGYTF	TGCGCCAGCAGCTTGGAGGGCAGGGGGACCACTGGCTATGGCTACACCTTC
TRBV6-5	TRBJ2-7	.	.	CASVGLTYEQYF	TGTGCCAGCGTGGGGCTAACGTACGAGCAGTACTTC
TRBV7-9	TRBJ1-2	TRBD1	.	CASSWGTGNGYTF	TGTGCCAGCAGCTGGGGGACAGGGAATGGCTACACCTTC
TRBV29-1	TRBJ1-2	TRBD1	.	CSVEDRTGSYGYTF	TGCAGCGTTGAAGATCGGACAGGGTCCTATGGCTACACCTTC
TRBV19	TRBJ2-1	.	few	CASSIRRSNNEQFF	TGTGCCAGTAGTATTAGGCGGAGTAACAATGAGCAGTTCTTC
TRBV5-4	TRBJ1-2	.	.	CAGSSGVGYTF	TGTGCCGGCAGCTCAGGGGTTGGCTACACCTTC
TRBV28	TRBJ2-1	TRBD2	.	CASSTGLAGFYNEQFF	TGTGCCAGCAGCACGGGACTAGCGGGCTTCTACAATGAGCAGTTCTTC
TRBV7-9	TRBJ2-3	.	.	CASSLVSGPDTQYF	TGTGCCAGCAGCTTAGTTAGCGGCCCGGATACGCAGTATTTT
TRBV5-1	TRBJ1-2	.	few	CASSLESNYGYTF	TGCGCCAGCAGCTTAGAGAGTAATTATGGCTACACCTTC
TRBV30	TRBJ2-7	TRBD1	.	CAWSMGQNGRYEQYF	TGTGCCTGGAGCATGGGACAGAACGGGCGCTACGAGCAGTACTTC
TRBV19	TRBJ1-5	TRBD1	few	CASRLRQGGQPQHF	TGTGCCAGTAGACTCAGACAGGGGGGTCAGCCCCAGCATTTT
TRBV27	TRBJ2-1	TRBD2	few	CASLPTGGLYNEQFF	TGTGCCAGCTTACCCACGGGGGGGTTGTACAATGAGCAGTTCTTC
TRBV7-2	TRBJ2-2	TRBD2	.	CASSKTGTSVLSGELFF	TGTGCCAGCAGCAAAACCGGGACTAGCGTCTTGTCAGGGGAGCTGTTTTTT
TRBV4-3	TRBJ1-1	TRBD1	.	CASSQPGQGYTEAFF	TGCGCCAGCAGCCAGCCCGGACAGGGGTACACTGAAGCTTTCTTT
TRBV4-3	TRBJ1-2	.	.	CASSQGYGDYGYTF	TGCGCCAGCAGCCAAGGATACGGAGACTATGGCTACACCTTC
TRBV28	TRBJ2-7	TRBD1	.	CASRETGSSYEQYF	TGTGCCAGCAGAGAGACAGGGTCATCCTACGAGCAGTACTTC